These 12 T cell receptor beta chains came from one sample sequenced in a study of T cell repertoires in cytomegalovirus infection (dated by TCRdb to the late 2010s). Sequencing relied on an Illumina HiSeq 1500. In-frame beta chains were kept once TCRdb had trimmed the public reads at Q25 with fastp and called clones with MiXCR. Every distinct CDR3 protein forms one entry, paired with its most common genes and DNA. Recorded for this sample are around 210,000 distinct CDR3 sequences; about 7% of them occurred a single time. The ten largest clones represent under 7.5% of the sample. The sample taken for sequencing was PBMCs. Receptors originate from a human donor in good health (CMV status not recorded). Some clones in this sample may be carry-over from other donors' samples.

This clonotype was observed many times. The CDR3, as DNA: TGTGCCAGCAGTTTCGGGACAGGCCACACTGAAGCTTTCTTT. This codes for CASSFGTGHTEAFF. The chain combines TRBV6-1 with TRBJ1-1; TRBD1 matches at 8 bases. The V gene end was trimmed by 5 bases and the J gene end by 3 bases; junction bases not matched to a gene: 5. The germline CDR1 and CDR2 sequences are MNHNS and SASEGT. This CDR3 is 14 amino acids long.

This chain connects TRBV15 to TRBJ1-1; D possibly corresponds to TRBD1 (6 bases). Trimming stripped 11 bases from V and 1 base from J, with 17 bases between. Germline assignment: CDR1 LNHNV and CDR2 YYDKDF (reference sequence). The CDR3 sequence is 14 residues long. The CDR3 loop reads CAVGAGTSNTEAFF. CDR3 DNA sequence: TGTGCCGTGGGGGCCGGGACATCGAACACTGAAGCTTTCTTT.

Comments on this clonotype: One base away lies a much larger clone, so this may be a sequencing read error. The gene calls are TRBV20-1 and TRBJ2-4, with 8 bases matching TRBD2. This CDR3 is 16 amino acids long. Germline loops: CDR1 DFQATT, CDR2 SNEGSKA (reference sequence). After removal of 3 bases from V and 2 bases from J, the junction contained 9 bases not matched to a gene. The CDR3 sequence is CSARSSGGLTKNIQYF. The CDR3 DNA reads TGCAGTGCTAGGTCCAGCGGGGGACTAACCAAAAACATTCAGTACTTC.

This clonotype was observed many times. This chain joins TRBV6-1 and TRBJ2-1; a weak D match, TRBD1 (5 bases). The CDR3 is 15 amino acids. In germline, CDR1 is MNHNS, CDR2 SASEGT. V gave up 4 bases and J gave up 0 bases, with 10 bases separating them. The CDR3, as DNA: TGTGCCAGCAGTGTGGGGCAGGGCTCCTACAATGAGCAGTTCTTC. Its translation is CASSVGQGSYNEQFF.

As concerns this clonotype: A read error may explain this, as a much larger clone is one base away. The genes are TRBV20-1 and TRBJ1-1; D is undetermined. Germline V gives CDR1 DFQATT, CDR2 SNEGSKA (reference sequence). The CDR3 spans 13 residues. Here the CDR3 DNA reads TGCAGTGCTAGAGCGGGCCCGAACACTGAAGCTTACTTT. Translation gives CSARAGPNTEAYF.

Many counts were recorded for this clonotype. V is TRBV28 and J is TRBJ1-3, with D unresolved. Trimming took 3 bases from V and 6 from J, leaving 6 bases between them. This CDR3 spans 12 amino acids. Looked up from germline, CDR1 is MDHEN and CDR2 is SYDVKM. CDR3 region: CASSFDLNTIYF. The DNA for the CDR3 is TGTGCCAGCAGTTTCGACCTAAACACCATATATTTT.

This clonotype was counted only a few times. The V gene is TRBV29-1, the J gene TRBJ2-5, with D unresolved. The V and J ends lost 5 bases and 1 base respectively, with 8 bases between them. CDR3 size: 12 residues. CDR1 is SQVTM, CDR2 ANQGSEA, per germline. The CDR3 bases are TGCAGCGTTCAATCAGGCCAAGAGACCCAGTACTTC. Protein sequence: CSVQSGQETQYF.

This clonotype appeared a few times. Possible read error: a much larger clone is one base away. J is TRBJ2-5 and V is TRBV5-1, with D possibly TRBD2 on 6 matching bases. Germline V gives CDR1 SGHRS, CDR2 YFSETQ. The length of the CDR3 is 15 residues. CDR3 nucleotide sequence: TGCGCCAACAGCTTCCTAGGCGGGGACCAAGAGACCCAGTACTTC. It yields the protein CANSFLGGDQETQYF.

This clonotype was observed many times. This sequence joins TRBV6-6 and TRBJ2-7, with TRBD1 identical over 10 bases. The CDR3 loop spans 15 amino acids. The ends lost 5 bases at V and 5 bases at J; junction bases unmatched: 9. In germline, CDR1 is MNHNY, CDR2 SVGAGI (reference sequence). CDR3 protein: CASSPLGTGVDEQYF. The CDR3 bases are TGTGCCAGCAGTCCTCTAGGGACAGGGGTCGACGAGCAGTACTTC.

This clonotype occurred many times. The chain links TRBV28 to TRBJ2-1; possible D gene TRBD1, 5 bases. V gave up 6 bases and J gave up 3 bases, with 9 bases separating them. The CDR3 consists of 13 residues. CDR1 and CDR2 from the germline V gene are MDHEN and SYDVKM. CDR3 loop: CASRVDSYNEQFF. The CDR3, as DNA: TGTGCCAGCAGAGTAGACAGCTACAATGAGCAGTTCTTC.

This clonotype has more than one count but fewer than ten. V and J are TRBV30 and TRBJ1-2; D gene uncertain. Germline V gene sequence: CDR1 GTSNPN, CDR2 SVGIG (reference sequence). V was shortened by 2 bases and J by 0 bases, with 10 bases between the two germline ends. The CDR3 length is 14 residues. CDR3 DNA sequence: TGTGCCTGGAGTTGGGCCACTGCTAACTATGGCTACACCTTC. Its protein is CAWSWATANYGYTF.

The genes are TRBV2 and TRBJ2-6; no reliable D call. This CDR3 region has 15 residues. CDR1 is SNHLY, CDR2 FYNNEI, per germline. V was shortened by 2 bases and J by 0 bases, with 5 bases between the two germline ends. CDR3 loop: CASSEKGSGANVLTF. Here the CDR3 DNA reads TGTGCCAGCAGTGAAAAGGGCTCTGGGGCCAACGTCCTGACTTTC.